This section outlines one TCR beta chain sequence together with its context. Its antigen is not known. The CDR3 length is 15 residues. Germline loops: CDR1 LNHDA, CDR2 SQIVND (reference sequence). V shed 4 bases and J 5 bases; nucleotides not matched to a gene: 4. The investigators split CD4+ cells into a CD45RA+ naive subset and a CD45RA-negative memory subset. Sorted-subset replicate PCRs used about 190 ng of genomic DNA. This amount corresponded to about 30,000 T cell genomes. The protocol was immunoSEQ multiplex PCR, while the TCRdb copy is restricted to in-frame clones and leaves out a portion. The sample consists of approximately 1.1 million clones, about four fifths of them appearing once. The data originate from a study of shared clonotypes between healthy human individuals. General study points: Relative to memory subsets, naive subsets generally showed larger estimated richness.

Sequenced material: memory CD4+ T cells from PBMCs. Documented subset: CD45RA-negative fraction. J is TRBJ1-4 and V is TRBV19, with TRBD1 matching over 10 bases. The clonotype comes from a man aged 18 to 30 in good health. Some clones in this sample may be carry-over from other donors' samples. CDR3 sequence: CASSTGQGSNEKLFF. The DNA for the CDR3 is TGTGCCAGTAGTACGGGACAGGGGTCGAATGAAAAACTGTTTTTT.